This TCR beta chain was recovered during a study of blood T cells in healthy people across ages. Every donor contributed about 10 milliliters of peripheral blood by blood draw. The CDR3 covers 14 residues. Germline loops: CDR1 SQVTM, CDR2 ANQGSEA. Next came a second PCR, run for about 6 to 12 cycles, which used a sample-barcoded 5' primer along with a J-beta primer mix. TCRdb called the 5' RACE reads again in MiXCR, with one record for every CDR3 protein. The data contain roughly 1,100,000 distinct CDR3 sequences, about 25% of them singletons. These data were also filed under a second study, of T cells of mothers and their children.

This clonotype originated in a girl aged 2-15 years in good health. The J gene is TRBJ2-1, the V gene TRBV29-1; D gene uncertain. Sequencing was done on a sample of blood. The DNA of the CDR3 is TGCAACGTAGAAATAGAGTCCGTCGGCAATGAGCAGTTCTTC. This encodes CNVEIESVGNEQFF.